This T cell receptor (beta chain) was observed in a study of T cell responses to AZD1222 COVID-19 vaccine. This clone was observed once. V was cut by 2 bases and J by 2 bases, with 13 bases left in between. Germline V lookup: CDR1 GTSNPN, CDR2 SVGIG (reference sequence). The CDR3 loop spans 14 amino acids. Libraries were prepared by immunoSEQ multiplex PCR; TCRdb keeps only in-frame clonotypes and omits some of them. The sample lists approximately 84,000 clones; approximately 83% were seen once. This clonotype was obtained from an adult who received the AZD1222 COVID-19 vaccine. Source: peripheral blood, taken 28 days after the second AZD1222 dose. The chain recombines TRBV30 with TRBJ2-7; D ambiguous. The CDR3 bases are TGTGCCTGGAGTATGAGTTTACCAGCCTACGAGCAGTACTTC. Translated, it gives CAWSMSLPAYEQYF.